The 11 T cell receptor beta chains below were found in one sample sequenced in a study of blood T cells in healthy people across ages. A sample-barcoded 5' primer and a J-beta primer mix were used in a second PCR of about 6 to 11 cycles. Using its own MiXCR run on the 5' RACE reads, TCRdb lists one record per CDR3 protein. The table records around 710,000 distinct CDR3 sequences, roughly 44% of them present only once. The source material was blood. The receptor set was obtained from a woman aged 55-69 years in good health.

At least ten counts were recorded for this clonotype. The chain has TRBV20-1 and TRBJ2-7, with D tentatively TRBD1 (5 bases). Germline assignment: CDR1 DFQATT and CDR2 SNEGSKA (reference sequence). V was trimmed by 6 bases and J by 2 bases, leaving 14 bases between them. This CDR3 is built from 13 residues. This CDR3 reads CSARTISPYEQYF. CDR3 DNA sequence: TGCAGTGCGCGGACAATTTCCCCCTACGAGCAGTACTTC.

As regards this clonotype: A much larger clone lies a single base off, so this may be a read error. The V call is TRBV20-1, the J call TRBJ2-5, with a weak D call TRBD2 (6 bases). The J call may be wrong; the DNA end is better matched by TRBJ2-1. CDR1 and CDR2 (germline): DFQATT, SNEGSKA (reference sequence). The length of the CDR3 is 15 residues. The CDR3, as DNA: TGCAGTGCTGCGGTACCGGGACTCAGGAAAGAGACCCAGTTCTTC. Its protein product is CSAAVPGLRKETQFF.

This rearrangement joins TRBV29-1 to TRBJ1-1; D is unclear. In germline, CDR1 is SQVTM, CDR2 ANQGSEA. The CDR3 length is 12 residues. The V end was cut by 6 bases, the J end by 0 bases, with 8 bases between. The CDR3 DNA follows: TGCAGCGTCCAGGAATTGAACACTGAAGCTTTCTTT. The encoded protein is CSVQELNTEAFF.

The V call is TRBV18, the J call TRBJ1-6, with D possibly TRBD1 on 5 matching bases. CDR3 length: 15 residues. Germline V gives CDR1 KGHSH, CDR2 LQKENI. V was clipped by 3 bases and J by 9 bases, with 15 bases between them. The CDR3 loop reads CASSPPGVRGSPLHF. The CDR3 DNA sequence: TGTGCCAGCTCACCCCCGGGGGTTCGAGGTTCACCCCTCCACTTT.

The chain recombines TRBV9 with TRBJ2-5; 8 bases match TRBD1. Losses at the gene ends were 2 bases for V and 5 bases for J; bases not matched to a gene: 14. The germline V gene has CDR1 SGDLS and CDR2 YYNGEE. The length of the CDR3 is 17 residues. The CDR3 coding sequence is TGTGCCAGCAGCGTGACTCCTTGGACAGGGAAGGGGGAGACCCAGTACTTC. Its protein is CASSVTPWTGKGETQYF. The full variable domain, completed using reference TRBV9 and TRBJ2-5, is DSGVTQTPKHLITATGQRVTLRCSPRSGDLSVYWYQQSLDQGLQFLIQYYNGEERAKGNILERFSAQQFPDLHSELNLSSLELGDSALYFCASSVTPWTGKGETQYFGPGTRLLVL.

The chain links TRBV12-3 or TRBV12-4 to TRBJ1-5; 7 positions match TRBD1. Trimming removed 6 bases from V and 6 bases from J; junction bases left unmatched: 5. The CDR3 has 13 amino acids. Written as DNA, the CDR3 is TGTGCCAGCAGCACAGGGGAGTTTCAGCCCCAGCATTTT. Residues: CASSTGEFQPQHF.

The rearrangement uses TRBV29-1 and TRBJ2-3, with unresolved D. Germline lookup yields CDR1 SQVTM and CDR2 ANQGSEA. The V and J ends lost 3 bases and 2 bases respectively, with 9 bases between them. The CDR3 runs 13 residues. CDR3 sequence reads: CSVEGRFTDTQYF. CDR3 sequence (DNA): TGCAGCGTTGAGGGCAGATTCACAGATACGCAGTATTTT.

The table lists this clonotype with a few counts. This chain uses TRBV29-1 with TRBJ1-2; no clear D. Trimming left V 6 bases short and J 2 bases short, with 10 bases between. The CDR3 length is 12 residues. The germline gives CDR1 SQVTM, CDR2 ANQGSEA. The CDR3 loop reads CSVGSDNYGYTF. CDR3 bases: TGCAGCGTGGGTTCGGACAACTATGGCTACACCTTC.

This clonotype was found a few times. The chain joins TRBV29-1 to TRBJ2-3, with 9 positions matching TRBD2. There are 15 residues in the CDR3. With V trimmed by 4 bases and J by 5 bases, 10 bases remained unmatched. Germline CDR1 SQVTM, CDR2 ANQGSEA. CDR3 nucleotide sequence: TGCAGCGTTGCCCGTGCGGGGGGGCTGGGAGATACGCAGTATTTT. Protein: CSVARAGGLGDTQYF.

Remarks on this clonotype: One end of the junction does not line up with germline, which may come from a read error. CDR3 region: CASCDRKWGSALHF. CDR3 in DNA: TGTGCCAGCTGCGACAGGAAATGGGGATCGGCCCTTCACTTT. This sequence joins TRBV9 and TRBJ1-6; tentative D call: TRBD1 (6 bases). CDR1 and CDR2 from the germline V gene are SGDLS and YYNGEE. The CDR3 length is 14 residues.

This clonotype has at least ten counts. The chain joins TRBV12-3 or TRBV12-4 to TRBJ2-7; D possibly uses TRBD1 or TRBD2 (6 bases each). The CDR3 contains 14 residues. Trimming pared 1 base from V and 3 bases from J, leaving 10 bases between. CDR3 sequence (DNA): TGTGCCAGCAGTTTAGGGGGGGCCAACTACGAGCAGTACTTC. Protein sequence: CASSLGGANYEQYF.